This TCR beta chain appears in the sequencing data of a study of early T cells in non-severe SARS-CoV-2 infection. Whole-study context: Chains from this unsorted whole-blood bulk RNA could not be paired.

The germline CDR1 and CDR2 sequences are DFQATT and SNEGSKA (reference sequence). The CDR3 contains 16 residues. V shed 0 bases and J shed 5 bases, with 16 bases lying between them. Individual cDNA molecules received unique molecular identifiers during library preparation. TCRdb reanalysed the 5' RACE reads using MiXCR and keeps one entry per CDR3 protein. The data show roughly 30,000 distinct CDR3 sequences, roughly 4.8% seen once. General study findings and limits: Anti-spike CD8 responses were favored in VDJdb matching, and private and CD4 specificities were missed.

This clonotype has only a few counts. Its matching antigen is unknown. The chain combines TRBV20-1 with TRBJ2-2, with D tentatively TRBD2 (5 bases). Sequences were obtained from whole blood. The TCR originated in an adult who was a healthcare worker with PCR-confirmed SARS-CoV-2 infection or an uninfected control (not recorded which). The CDR3 DNA reads TGCAGTGCTAGAGATCGGATCGGTTCGGGGACCGGGGAGCTGTTTTTT. It specifies CSARDRIGSGTGELFF.